The 11 T cell receptor beta chains below come from one sample, sequenced in a study of T cells after yellow fever vaccination. TCRdb passed the 5' RACE reads through MiXCR, listing each CDR3 protein once. The data show approximately 32,000 distinct CDR3 sequences, 6.5% to 8% seen once. The sample was PBMCs, either bulk or a sorted T-cell subset (CD4+, CD8+, memory, or dextramer-sorted; not recorded which), taken on the day of the first yellow fever vaccination. These receptors originate from a man in his late teens or twenties who received the YFV17D yellow fever vaccine.

This clonotype has ten or more counts. The rearrangement uses TRBV30 and TRBJ2-5; D tentatively fits TRBD1 or TRBD2 (6 bases each). Between the trimmed V and J ends, which lost 0 bases and 5 bases, there was a span of 19 bases. The CDR3 is 16 residues long. The germline V gene has CDR1 GTSNPN and CDR2 SVGIG (reference sequence). CDR3 sequence reads: CAWSVLGGGLLETQYF. The CDR3 bases are TGTGCCTGGAGTGTATTGGGTGGGGGGCTTCTGGAGACCCAGTACTTC.

This clonotype was counted at least ten times. V and J are TRBV10-2 and TRBJ2-1; TRBD2 agrees at 9 bases. The CDR3 totals 16 residues. Germline V gene lookup returns CDR1 WSHSY and CDR2 SAAADI. V lost 1 base, J lost 5 bases, and 6 bases stayed unmatched. The CDR3 is CASSEYSGTSHNEQFF. The CDR3 nucleotides are TGCGCCAGCAGTGAGTACTCCGGGACTAGCCACAATGAGCAGTTCTTC.

The table lists this clonotype with many counts. This rearrangement joins TRBV11-2 to TRBJ2-1, with TRBD1 as a possible D gene (6 bases). The CDR3 covers 18 residues. CDR1 and CDR2 from the germline V gene are SGHAT and FQNNGV. Trimming took 0 bases from V and 7 from J, leaving 22 bases between them. CDR3 nucleotides: TGTGCCAGCAGCTTAGAGTCCGACGGAAGGGGGTTAGTGAATGAGCAGTTCTTC. Its protein is CASSLESDGRGLVNEQFF.

This clonotype was picked up many times. The V call is TRBV6-5, the J call TRBJ1-1; a weak D match, TRBD1 (5 bases). The germline gives CDR1 MNHEY, CDR2 SVGAGI. This CDR3 spans 12 amino acids. Trimming removed 5 bases at V and 4 bases at J, with 8 bases between. The CDR3 loop reads CASSRGSTEAFF. The CDR3 nucleotides are TGTGCCAGCAGTAGGGGTTCCACTGAAGCTTTCTTT.

This clonotype has a count of ten or more. J is TRBJ2-1 and V is TRBV29-1; the match to TRBD2 covers 10 bases. The CDR3 is made up of 14 amino acids. The germline V gene encodes CDR1 SQVTM and CDR2 ANQGSEA. V was clipped by 7 bases and J by 1 base; unmatched bases: 4. The CDR3, as DNA: TGCAGCGCCGTGACTAGCGGGTCCTACAATGAGCAGTTCTTC. It is translated as CSAVTSGSYNEQFF.

This clonotype has only a few counts. The rearrangement links TRBV6-5 to TRBJ1-6; D possibly corresponds to TRBD1 (5 bases). The V gene lost 1 base and the J gene lost 3 bases, with 7 bases spanning the gap. Germline V gene data show CDR1 as MNHEY and CDR2 as SVGAGI. The CDR3 has 15 amino acids. The CDR3 loop is CASSYWGDYNSPLHF. The CDR3, as DNA: TGTGCCAGCAGTTACTGGGGCGACTATAATTCACCCCTCCACTTT.

The sample holds many counts of this clonotype. V and J are TRBV5-1 and TRBJ2-3, with TRBD2 matching 14 bases. The germline V gene encodes CDR1 SGHRS and CDR2 YFSETQ. With 0 bases clipped from V and 6 bases from J, the junction kept 3 bases outside the gene matches. The CDR3 consists of 16 residues. The DNA of the CDR3 is TGCGCCAGCAGCTTGGAGACTAGCGGGGGGGCTGATACGCAGTATTTT. Translated: CASSLETSGGADTQYF.

This chain links TRBV7-9 with TRBJ2-7, with a possible D match to TRBD1 (6 bases). This CDR3 has 16 residues. Germline V gene sequence: CDR1 SEHNR, CDR2 FQNEAQ (reference sequence). V gave up 4 bases and J gave up 1 base, with 17 bases separating them. The CDR3 reads CASSSSPGHLSYEQYF. The CDR3 nucleotides read TGTGCCAGCAGCTCTTCCCCGGGACACCTATCCTACGAGCAGTACTTC.

The CDR3 spells CASSSSSGGYNSPLHF. In DNA, the CDR3 is TGTGCCAGCAGCTCAAGTAGCGGGGGCTATAATTCACCCCTCCACTTT. The gene calls are TRBV5-4 and TRBJ1-6, with D tentatively TRBD1 (5 bases). Germline CDR1 is SGHNT and CDR2 is YYREEE (reference sequence). This CDR3 is 16 amino acids long. The ends were cut back, 3 bases at V and 3 bases at J, with 13 bases in the middle.

This clonotype is termed medium-sized. This chain joins TRBV28 and TRBJ1-1, with D uncertain. The V gene's germline CDR1 is MDHEN and CDR2 SYDVKM. Trimming took off 1 base at V and 8 bases at J, with 14 bases between the two ends. There are 14 residues in the CDR3. The CDR3 DNA reads TGTGCCAGCAGTTTATACCAAGTTGTGGGAGAAGCTTTCTTT. Protein product: CASSLYQVVGEAFF.

This clonotype came up many times. The V and J genes are TRBV7-2 and TRBJ2-5; unclear D gene. Trimming removed 3 bases at V and 1 base at J, with 6 bases between. Germline CDR1 SGHTA, CDR2 FQGNSA. This CDR3 region has 13 residues. CDR3 nucleotide sequence: TGTGCCAGCAGCTTTGCAGGCCAAGAGACCCAGTACTTC. It translates to CASSFAGQETQYF.